The present entry profiles one TCR beta chain with its context. Its antigen is unknown. This record belongs to a study of cytomegalovirus exposure and HLA in healthy donors. Primers for the PCR totalled 60 Vbeta and 13 Jbeta. Using immunoSEQ multiplex PCR, the repertoire was profiled, and TCRdb retains in-frame clones only, with some absent. Seen here are 200,000 to 250,000 clones, 75% to 80% observed once, and the top ten hold around 1.8%. V gave up 6 bases and J gave up 3 bases, with 12 bases separating them. Germline assignment: CDR1 SGHRS and CDR2 YFSETQ. The CDR3 has 13 amino acids. Overall study findings and caveats: It was in a later analysis that TCR association rates were seen to vary by HLA locus, highest for DRB1 and lowest for HLA-C. The listing of fewer than 200 TCR beta chains classed them as cytomegalovirus-associated. Productive status was seen about 90% or about 30% of the time for most TCR beta V segments in an earlier analysis.

The sequencing input was PBMCs. The chain uses TRBV5-1 and TRBJ2-5; a weak D match, TRBD1 (6 bases). This clonotype originated in a man in his late teens or twenties in good health and CMV-seronegative. The CDR3 sequence is CASTSGQKETQYF. CDR3 DNA: TGCGCCAGCACCTCCGGACAGAAAGAGACCCAGTACTTC.